This T cell receptor beta chain was documented in a study of shared clonotypes between healthy human individuals. Study results and caveats: Incompleteness in sorted-subset sequencing, despite large depth, was shown by rarefaction.

Notes on this clone: Its antigen is currently unknown.

Trimming cost V 3 bases and J 1 base, with 10 bases left between them. CDR3 size: 14 residues. Germline assignment: CDR1 SGHNT and CDR2 YYREEE (reference sequence). Terminally differentiated effector memory CD45RA+ cells were excluded from the naive CD8 cells, which were CD45RO-negative and positively selected for CCR7. Investigators spread the genomic DNA of each subset evenly over several immunoSEQ plates. The assay was immunoSEQ multiplex PCR, and TCRdb's table has in-frame clones only and misses some. Seen here are approximately 1.9 million clones, just under 95% observed once, and the top ten hold approximately 1.7%.

This clonotype was sampled from a man between 18 and 29 years old in good health. Some clones in this sample may be carry-over from other donors' samples. The sequencing input was naive CD8+ T cells from PBMCs. V gene TRBV5-4 combines with J gene TRBJ1-2; D is unresolved. CDR3 amino acids: CASSSPRVNYGYTF. The CDR3 DNA reads TGTGCCAGCAGCTCCCCCAGAGTTAACTATGGCTACACCTTC.